Sequencing of this TCR beta chain was carried out in a study of response to subunit inactivated influenza vaccine. V dropped 0 bases and J dropped 12 bases, with 9 bases sitting between them. Per germline, CDR1 SEHNR and CDR2 FQNEAQ (reference sequence). This CDR3 is built from 12 residues. TCRdb itself ran the RT-PCR reads through MiXCR, one entry per CDR3 protein. The sample records about 650,000 distinct CDR3 sequences, 13% to 15% being singletons. The starting material was PBMCs from blood, obtained less than 15 days before vaccination. This chain joins TRBV7-9 and TRBJ2-1; D gene ambiguous. The receptor was isolated from a man aged 50 to 60 who received an inactivated influenza vaccine. The CDR3 sequence is CASSLALRWQFF. Written as DNA, the CDR3 is TGTGCCAGCAGCTTAGCGTTGCGGTGGCAGTTCTTC. Combining the CDR3 with reference TRBV7-9 and TRBJ2-1 gives the whole variable domain DTGVSQNPRHKITKRGQNVTFRCDPISEHNRLYWYRQTLGQGPEFLTYFQNEAQLEKSRLLSDRFSAERPKGSFSTLEIQRTEQGDSAMYLCASSLALRWQFFGPGTRLTVL.